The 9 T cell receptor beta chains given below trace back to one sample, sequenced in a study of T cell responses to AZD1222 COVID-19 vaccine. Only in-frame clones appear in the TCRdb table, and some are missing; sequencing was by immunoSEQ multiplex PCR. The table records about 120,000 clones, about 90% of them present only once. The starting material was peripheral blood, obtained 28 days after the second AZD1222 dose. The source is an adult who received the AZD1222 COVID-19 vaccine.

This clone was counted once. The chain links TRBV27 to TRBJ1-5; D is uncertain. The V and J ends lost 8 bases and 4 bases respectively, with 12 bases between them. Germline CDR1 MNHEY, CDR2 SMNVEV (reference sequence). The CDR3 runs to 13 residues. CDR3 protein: CASAPTGNQPQHF. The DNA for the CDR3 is TGTGCCAGCGCCCCTACGGGGAATCAGCCCCAGCATTTT.

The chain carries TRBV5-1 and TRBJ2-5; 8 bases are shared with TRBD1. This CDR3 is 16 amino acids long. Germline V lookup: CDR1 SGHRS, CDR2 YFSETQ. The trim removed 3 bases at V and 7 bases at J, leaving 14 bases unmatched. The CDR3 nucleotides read TGCGCCAGCAGCTATTCACAGGGGGACCCAGGAAGGACCCAGTACTTC. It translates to CASSYSQGDPGRTQYF. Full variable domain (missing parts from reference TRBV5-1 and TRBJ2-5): KAGVTQTPRYLIKTRGQQVTLSCSPISGHRSVSWYQQTPGQGLQFLFEYFSETQRNKGNFPGRFSGRQFSNSRSEMNVSTLELGDSALYLCASSYSQGDPGRTQYFGPGTRLLVL.

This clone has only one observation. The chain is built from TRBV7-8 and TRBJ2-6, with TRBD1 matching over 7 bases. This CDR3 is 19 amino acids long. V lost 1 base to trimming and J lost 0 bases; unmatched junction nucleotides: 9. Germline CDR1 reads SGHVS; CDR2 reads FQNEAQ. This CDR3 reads CASSLGTGPVFSGANVLTF. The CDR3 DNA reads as TGTGCCAGCAGCTTAGGGACAGGACCTGTTTTCTCTGGGGCCAACGTCCTGACTTTC. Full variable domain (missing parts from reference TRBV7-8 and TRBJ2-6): GAGVSQSPRYKVAKRGQDVALRCDPISGHVSLFWYQQALGQGPEFLTYFQNEAQLDKSGLPSDRFFAERPEGSVSTLKIQRTQQEDSAVYLCASSLGTGPVFSGANVLTFGAGSRLTVL.

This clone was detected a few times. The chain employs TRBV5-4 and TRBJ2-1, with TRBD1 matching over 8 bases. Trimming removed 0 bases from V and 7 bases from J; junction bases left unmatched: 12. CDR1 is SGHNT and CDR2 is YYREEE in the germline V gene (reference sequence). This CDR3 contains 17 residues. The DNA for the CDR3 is TGTGCCAGCAGCTTGGATCTTGGGCAGGGGGCTGTGAATGAGCAGTTCTTC. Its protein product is CASSLDLGQGAVNEQFF.

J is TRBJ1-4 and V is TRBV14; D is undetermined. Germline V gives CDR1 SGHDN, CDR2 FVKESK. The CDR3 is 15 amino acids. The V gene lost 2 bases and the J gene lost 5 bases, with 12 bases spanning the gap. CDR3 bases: TGTGCCAGCAGCCAATTTTCTGGGCTAAATGAAAAACTGTTTTTT. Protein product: CASSQFSGLNEKLFF.

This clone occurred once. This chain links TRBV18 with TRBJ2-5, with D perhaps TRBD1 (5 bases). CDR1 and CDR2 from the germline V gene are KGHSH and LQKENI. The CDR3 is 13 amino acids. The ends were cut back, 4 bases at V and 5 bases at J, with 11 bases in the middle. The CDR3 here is CASSLKQAETQYF. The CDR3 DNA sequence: TGTGCCAGCTCACTTAAACAGGCGGAGACCCAGTACTTC.

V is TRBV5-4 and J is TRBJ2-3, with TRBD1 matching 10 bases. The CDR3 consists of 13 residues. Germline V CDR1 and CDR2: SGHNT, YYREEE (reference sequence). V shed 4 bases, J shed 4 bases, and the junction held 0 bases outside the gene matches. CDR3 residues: CASSGQGADTQYF. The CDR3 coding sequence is TGTGCCAGCAGCGGACAGGGGGCAGATACGCAGTATTTT.

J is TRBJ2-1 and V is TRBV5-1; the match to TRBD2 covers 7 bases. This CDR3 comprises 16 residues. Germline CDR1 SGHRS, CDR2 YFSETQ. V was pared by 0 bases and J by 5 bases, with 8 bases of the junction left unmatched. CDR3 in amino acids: CASSLGWRELNNEQFF. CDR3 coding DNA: TGCGCCAGCAGCTTGGGCTGGCGGGAGCTAAACAATGAGCAGTTCTTC.

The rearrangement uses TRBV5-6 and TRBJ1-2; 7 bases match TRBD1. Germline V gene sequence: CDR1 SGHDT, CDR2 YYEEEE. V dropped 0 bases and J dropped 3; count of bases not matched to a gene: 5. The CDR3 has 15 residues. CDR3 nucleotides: TGTGCCAGCAGCTTGGTAGGACAGGAATACTATGGCTACACCTTC. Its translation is CASSLVGQEYYGYTF.